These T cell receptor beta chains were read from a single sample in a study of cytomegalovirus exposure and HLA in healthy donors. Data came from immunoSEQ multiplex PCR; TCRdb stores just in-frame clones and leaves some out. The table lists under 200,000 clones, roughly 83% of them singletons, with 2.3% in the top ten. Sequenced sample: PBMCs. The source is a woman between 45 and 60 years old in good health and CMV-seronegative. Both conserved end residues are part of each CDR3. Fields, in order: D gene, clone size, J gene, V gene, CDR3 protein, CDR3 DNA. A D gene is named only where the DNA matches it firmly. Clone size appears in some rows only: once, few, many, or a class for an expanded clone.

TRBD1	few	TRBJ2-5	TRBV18	CASSQGTGLGETQYF	TGTGCCAGCTCCCAAGGGACAGGGCTCGGGGAGACCCAGTACTTC
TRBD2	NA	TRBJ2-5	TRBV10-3	CATLGGGTQETQYF	TGTGCCACCCTCGGCGGGGGGACCCAAGAGACCCAGTACTTC
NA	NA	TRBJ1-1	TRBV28	CASSLFGTWKDMNTEAFF	TGTGCCAGCAGTTTATTCGGCACCTGGAAAGACATGAACACTGAAGCTTTCTTT
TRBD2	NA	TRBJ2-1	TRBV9	CASSVAGRGISYNEQFF	TGTGCCAGCAGCGTAGCGGGGCGGGGGATCTCCTACAATGAGCAGTTCTTC
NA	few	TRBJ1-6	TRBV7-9	CASSLEPRESPLHF	TGTGCCAGCAGCTTAGAGCCCAGGGAATCACCCCTCCACTTT
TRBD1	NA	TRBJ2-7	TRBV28	CASSLTGTGNNEQYF	TGTGCCAGCAGTTTAACCGGGACAGGGAACAACGAGCAGTACTTC
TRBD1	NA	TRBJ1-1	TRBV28	CASSLGDSYRHMNTEAFF	TGTGCCAGCAGTTTAGGGGACAGTTACCGACATATGAACACTGAAGCTTTCTTT
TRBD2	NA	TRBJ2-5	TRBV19	CASSIDGPQRGATKTQYF	TGTGCCAGTAGTATAGATGGGCCTCAGCGGGGGGCGACGAAGACCCAGTACTTC
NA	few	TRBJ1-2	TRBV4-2	CASSQDIFYGYTF	TGTGCCAGCAGCCAAGATATCTTCTATGGCTACACCTTC
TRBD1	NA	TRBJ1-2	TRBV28	CASSPPGTGRRAGYTF	TGTGCCAGCAGTCCACCCGGGACAGGGAGGAGGGCTGGCTACACCTTC
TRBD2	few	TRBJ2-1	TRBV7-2	CASSVTGGAVNEQFF	TGTGCCAGCAGTGTTACGGGGGGGGCCGTCAATGAGCAGTTCTTC
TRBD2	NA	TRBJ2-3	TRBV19	CASSIASGASTDTQYF	TGTGCCAGTAGTATAGCTAGCGGAGCTAGCACAGATACGCAGTATTTT
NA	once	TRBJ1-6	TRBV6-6	CASTPEQALPLHF	TGTGCCAGCACCCCCGAACAGGCACTCCCCCTCCACTTT
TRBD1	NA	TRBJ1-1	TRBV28	CASSPMDRKNTEAFF	TGTGCCAGCAGCCCGATGGACAGGAAGAACACTGAAGCTTTCTTT
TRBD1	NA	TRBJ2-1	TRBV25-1	CASSDHGTGVNEQFF	TGTGCCAGCAGTGACCATGGGACAGGGGTGAATGAGCAGTTCTTC
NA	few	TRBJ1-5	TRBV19	CASSPLPQGTADQPQHF	TGTGCCAGTAGTCCATTACCCCAGGGGACCGCTGATCAGCCCCAGCATTTT
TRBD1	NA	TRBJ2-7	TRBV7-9	CSSSFGTGGYEQYF	TGTTCCAGCAGCTTCGGGACAGGGGGCTACGAGCAGTACTTC
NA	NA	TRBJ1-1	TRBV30	CAWNEGWGAEAFF	TGTGCCTGGAACGAAGGGTGGGGGGCTGAAGCTTTCTTT
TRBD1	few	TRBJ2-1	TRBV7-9	CASSLGQGLGEQFF	TGTGCCAGCAGCTTAGGACAGGGGTTGGGTGAGCAGTTCTTC
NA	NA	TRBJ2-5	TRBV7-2	CASSLVSGREPQYF	TGTGCCAGCAGCTTAGTTTCAGGAAGAGAGCCCCAGTACTTC
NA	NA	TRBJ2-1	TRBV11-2	CASTWGRGYNEQFF	TGTGCCAGCACCTGGGGCAGGGGCTACAATGAGCAGTTCTTC
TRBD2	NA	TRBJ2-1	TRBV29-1	CSISGVGYNEQFF	TGCAGCATCAGCGGGGTAGGATACAATGAGCAGTTCTTC
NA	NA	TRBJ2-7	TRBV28	CASSLRGGQGTHEQYF	TGTGCCAGCAGTTTGAGGGGAGGGCAGGGGACCCACGAGCAGTACTTC
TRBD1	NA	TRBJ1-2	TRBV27	CASSRGAGDSYGYTF	TGTGCCAGCAGCCGCGGGGCAGGGGACAGCTATGGCTACACCTTC
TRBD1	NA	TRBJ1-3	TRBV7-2	CASSKTGSHYSGNTIYF	TGTGCCAGCAGTAAGACAGGGTCGCACTACTCTGGAAACACCATATATTTT
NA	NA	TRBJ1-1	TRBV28	CASSLGGSWVNTEAFF	TGTGCCAGCAGTTTAGGTGGGAGCTGGGTGAACACTGAAGCTTTCTTT
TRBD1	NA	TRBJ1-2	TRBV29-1	CSAGTGPSGYTF	TGCAGCGCCGGGACAGGCCCTTCAGGCTACACCTTC
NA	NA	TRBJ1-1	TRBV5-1	CASSEGQTMNTEAFF	TGCGCCAGCAGCGAAGGACAGACAATGAACACTGAAGCTTTCTTT
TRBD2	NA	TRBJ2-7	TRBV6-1	CASSAWSSGTYEQYF	TGTGCCAGCAGTGCGTGGTCTAGCGGGACCTACGAGCAGTACTTC
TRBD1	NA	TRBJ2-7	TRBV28	CASRAPGQGVYEQYF	TGTGCCAGCCGAGCCCCGGGACAGGGGGTGTACGAGCAGTACTTC
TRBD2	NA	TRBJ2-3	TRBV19	CASNAGVTDTQYF	TGTGCCAGTAACGCGGGAGTTACAGATACGCAGTATTTT
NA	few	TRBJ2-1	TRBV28	CASSGQASSYNEQFF	TGTGCCAGCAGTGGTCAGGCGAGCTCCTACAATGAGCAGTTCTTC
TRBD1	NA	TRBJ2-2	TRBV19	CASSIQGASGELFF	TGTGCCAGTAGTATACAGGGGGCTAGCGGGGAGCTGTTTTTT
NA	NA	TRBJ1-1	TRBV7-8	CASSSVRGRDTEAFF	TGTGCCAGCAGCTCTGTCAGGGGCCGGGACACTGAAGCTTTCTTT
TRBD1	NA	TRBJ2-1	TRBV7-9	CASSLAMGQTEQFF	TGTGCCAGCAGCTTAGCGATGGGACAGACAGAGCAGTTCTTC
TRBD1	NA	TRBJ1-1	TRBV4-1	CASSQERSGGHTEAFF	TGCGCCAGCAGCCAAGAGAGGTCAGGGGGTCACACTGAAGCTTTCTTT
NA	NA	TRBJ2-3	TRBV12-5	CASGLGTTTTDTQYF	TGTGCTAGTGGTTTGGGGACAACCACCACAGATACGCAGTATTTT
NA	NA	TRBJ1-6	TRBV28	CASSPHGALHF	TGTGCCAGCAGTCCCCACGGGGCCCTCCACTTT
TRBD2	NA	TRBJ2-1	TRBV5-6	CASSLRSGLAGLPYNEQFF	TGTGCCAGCAGCTTGAGGTCGGGACTAGCGGGACTCCCTTACAATGAGCAGTTCTTC
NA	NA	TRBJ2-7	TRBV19	CASSRASAGNPYEQYF	TGTGCCAGTAGTAGGGCGTCGGCGGGGAACCCCTACGAGCAGTACTTC
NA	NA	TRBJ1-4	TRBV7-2	CASSLTPGDNEKLFF	TGTGCCAGCAGCCTTACCCCAGGGGATAATGAAAAACTGTTTTTT
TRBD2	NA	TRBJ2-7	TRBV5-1	CASSLAGGSYEQYF	TGCGCCAGCAGTTTAGCGGGAGGTTCCTACGAGCAGTACTTC
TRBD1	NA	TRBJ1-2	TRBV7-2	CASSSTRTGHGYTF	TGTGCCAGCAGCTCCACGCGGACAGGGCATGGCTACACCTTC
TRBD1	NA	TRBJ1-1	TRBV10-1	CASSKGQGVGNTEAFF	TGCGCCAGCAGTAAGGGACAGGGAGTAGGTAACACTGAAGCTTTCTTT
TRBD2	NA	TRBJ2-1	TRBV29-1	CSIPAGDYNEQFF	TGCAGCATCCCGGCGGGGGACTACAATGAGCAGTTCTTC
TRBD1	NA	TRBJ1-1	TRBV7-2	CASSLSGQGATEAFF	TGTGCCAGCAGCTTATCGGGACAGGGGGCTACTGAAGCTTTCTTT
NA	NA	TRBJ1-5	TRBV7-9	CASSLSQSSSEHF	TGTGCCAGCAGCTTATCACAGAGTTCCTCGGAGCATTTT
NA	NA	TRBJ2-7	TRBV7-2	CASSNPPFSSYEQYF	TGTGCCAGCAGCAACCCCCCATTCAGCTCCTACGAGCAGTACTTC
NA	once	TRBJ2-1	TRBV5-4	CASSGVGSSYNEQFF	TGTGCCAGCAGCGGTGTTGGGAGCTCCTACAATGAGCAGTTCTTC
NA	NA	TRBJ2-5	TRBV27	CASSLGGGTQYF	TGTGCCAGCAGTTTGGGTGGCGGGACCCAGTACTTC
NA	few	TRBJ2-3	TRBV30	CAWSPRRGADTQYF	TGTGCCTGGAGTCCCCGGAGGGGTGCAGATACGCAGTATTTT
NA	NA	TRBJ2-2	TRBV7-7	CASSLSRNTGELFF	TGTGCCAGCAGCTTATCCCGGAACACCGGGGAGCTGTTTTTT
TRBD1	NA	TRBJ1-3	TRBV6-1	CASNSGTADTIYF	TGTGCCAGCAACTCCGGGACAGCCGACACCATATATTTT
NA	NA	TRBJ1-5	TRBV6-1	CASSEARGSRSNQPQHF	TGTGCCAGCAGTGAAGCCCGGGGGTCGCGTAGCAATCAGCCCCAGCATTTT
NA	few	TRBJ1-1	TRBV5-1	CASSLGSTEAFF	TGCGCCAGCAGCTTGGGTAGCACTGAAGCTTTCTTT
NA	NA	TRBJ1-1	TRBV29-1	CSAKPKPPVNTEAFF	TGCAGCGCAAAACCTAAGCCCCCGGTGAACACTGAAGCTTTCTTT
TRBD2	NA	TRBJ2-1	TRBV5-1	CASSWRAGGQDEQFF	TGCGCCAGCAGCTGGAGGGCGGGGGGCCAGGATGAGCAGTTCTTC
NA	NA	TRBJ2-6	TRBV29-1	CSASSGANVLTF	TGCAGCGCGTCCTCTGGGGCCAACGTCCTGACTTTC
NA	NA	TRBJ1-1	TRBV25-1	CASTSTALNTEAFF	TGTGCCAGCACCTCGACAGCCCTGAACACTGAAGCTTTCTTT